The 8 T cell receptor beta chains below all came from one sample that was sequenced in a study of T cell clonotyping in hematopoietic cell transplantation. The sample's time point: recipient sample about 28 days before transplant, after cytoreduction. Clones were read by immunoSEQ multiplex PCR, and TCRdb kept only the in-frame ones, dropping some. This table holds more than 20,000 clones, 75% to 85% found once. Specimen: peripheral blood mononuclear cells, collected before stem cell transplant. The receptor set was obtained from a woman aged 60-75 years with acute myeloid leukemia. Some clones in this sample may be carry-over from other donors' samples.

The chain couples TRBV19 to TRBJ2-2; 7 bases agree with TRBD1. V dropped 7 bases and J dropped 7; count of bases not matched to a gene: 12. There are 15 residues in the CDR3. CDR1 LNHDA and CDR2 SQIVND come from the germline V gene (reference sequence). The CDR3 coding sequence is TGTGCCAGTACCCACTCAGGGACAGTTAACGGGGAGCTGTTTTTT. As protein: CASTHSGTVNGELFF.

The chain joins TRBV13 to TRBJ1-1; no definite D call. The CDR3 extends over 15 amino acids. The V end lost 1 base, the J end lost 1 base, and 10 bases lay between the germline ends. Germline V CDR1 and CDR2: PRHDT, FYEKMQ (reference sequence). The DNA for the CDR3 is TGTGCCAGCAGCTTAGTCCGAGCTGGGAACACTGAAGCTTTCTTT. Protein sequence: CASSLVRAGNTEAFF.

This chain joins TRBV6-5 and TRBJ2-3; D is undetermined. There are 14 residues in the CDR3. With 2 bases removed from V and 8 bases from J, the gap between germline ends came to 14 bases. CDR1 is MNHEY, CDR2 SVGAGI, per germline. The CDR3 loop is CASSYGAQIGTQYF. CDR3 sequence (DNA): TGTGCCAGCAGTTACGGAGCCCAGATAGGTACGCAGTATTTT.

V gene TRBV5-1 combines with J gene TRBJ2-5; 8 bases agree with TRBD2. The CDR3 runs to 15 residues. V dropped 4 bases and J dropped 1; count of bases not matched to a gene: 6. CDR1 and CDR2 from the germline V gene are SGHRS and YFSETQ. CDR3 sequence (DNA): TGCGCCAGCAGCCCCGGGCTAGCGGGCCAAGAGACCCAGTACTTC. Translated, it gives CASSPGLAGQETQYF. The whole variable domain, filled in from reference TRBV5-1 and TRBJ2-5, reads KAGVTQTPRYLIKTRGQQVTLSCSPISGHRSVSWYQQTPGQGLQFLFEYFSETQRNKGNFPGRFSGRQFSNSRSEMNVSTLELGDSALYLCASSPGLAGQETQYFGPGTRLLVL.

This sequence joins TRBV6-4 and TRBJ1-2; D not certain. The CDR3 is 13 residues long. With 0 bases removed from V and 5 bases from J, the gap between germline ends came to 7 bases. Germline CDR1 MRHNA, CDR2 SNTAGT. The CDR3 sequence is CASSDSSGYGYTF. The CDR3 coding sequence is TGTGCCAGCAGTGACTCCTCCGGGTATGGCTACACCTTC.

This rearrangement joins TRBV27 to TRBJ1-5; 8 bases are shared with TRBD1. J was trimmed by 1 base and V by 6 bases; bases with no gene match: 5. The CDR3 covers 15 residues. Germline V gives CDR1 MNHEY, CDR2 SMNVEV (reference sequence). CDR3: CASRFGQGSNQPQHF. Here the CDR3 DNA reads TGTGCCAGCAGATTCGGACAGGGCAGCAATCAGCCCCAGCATTTT.

The chain carries TRBV2 and TRBJ2-7; 8 nucleotides agree with TRBD1. Germline lookup yields CDR1 SNHLY and CDR2 FYNNEI. The CDR3 is made up of 14 amino acids. Trimming cost V 6 bases and J 5 bases; bases outside gene matches: 9. The CDR3 spells CASSLDRGFNEQYF. CDR3 bases: TGTGCCAGCAGCCTCGACAGGGGATTCAACGAGCAGTACTTC.

The chain is built from TRBV2 and TRBJ1-5; unclear D gene. Germline-derived CDR1 and CDR2 are SNHLY and FYNNEI. V lost 2 bases to trimming and J lost 5 bases, with 10 bases between them. This CDR3 comprises 14 residues. CDR3 region: CASSELNKDQPQHF. CDR3 coding DNA: TGTGCCAGCAGTGAATTAAACAAGGATCAGCCCCAGCATTTT.